This record concerns one T cell receptor beta chain sequence. Its antigen is unknown. Barcoded TCR alpha and TCR beta cDNA libraries with UMIs came from 5'RACE using constant-segment primers. TCRdb used MiXCR to reprocess the 5' RACE reads, holding one entry per CDR3 protein. The sample lists just over 300,000 distinct CDR3 sequences, roughly a fifth seen once, with under 25% in the top ten. Looked up from germline, CDR1 is MNHEY and CDR2 is SVGAGI. Between the trimmed V and J ends, which lost 5 bases and 1 base, there was a span of 8 bases. This CDR3 is built from 14 residues. These data come from a study of T-cell memory formation after mild COVID-19. Study results and caveats: Contracting CD8+ clones were enriched in EMRA, CD4+ mainly in CM and EM. Clonal second-wave expansions that peaked on day 37 had unconfirmed SARS-CoV-2 specificity. Clones that got smaller from day 15 to 85 had even CD4/CD8, while clones growing later tipped toward CD4+.

V is TRBV6-5 and J is TRBJ2-2, with a weak D call TRBD2 (7 bases). Specimen: PBMCs or a T cell subset sorted from them (not recorded which). This sequence was found in a man aged 18 to 29 who had mild COVID-19 (a few samples of this study predate the infection). Cell type and time point are not known. The CDR3 nucleotides are TGTGCCAGCAGTAGGGGGGGGAACACCGGGGAGCTGTTTTTT. Protein product: CASSRGGNTGELFF.